One and the same sample provided the 32 T cell receptor beta chains below, sequenced in a study of cytomegalovirus exposure and HLA in healthy donors. The method was immunoSEQ multiplex PCR; TCRdb's version includes in-frame clones alone and lacks a portion of them. Among 150,000 to 200,000 clones, 70% to 90% were seen once, and the ten largest hold around 6%. The sequenced material came from PBMCs. These receptors were taken from a young woman in good health and CMV-seronegative.

The chain is built from TRBV2 and TRBJ1-1; no firm D call. The V end lost 0 bases, the J end lost 5 bases, and 16 bases lay between the germline ends. The CDR3 spans 16 residues. Germline assignment: CDR1 SNHLY and CDR2 FYNNEI. The CDR3 is CASSEAVDNSRTEAFF. The CDR3 DNA reads TGTGCCAGCAGTGAAGCGGTAGACAATTCTCGGACTGAAGCTTTCTTT.

The chain couples TRBV7-9 to TRBJ1-2, with D perhaps matching TRBD1 (5 bases). This CDR3 contains 13 residues. V gave up 5 bases and J gave up 1 base, with 8 bases separating them. From germline, CDR1 is SEHNR and CDR2 FQNEAQ (reference sequence). The CDR3 protein is CASSPQGNYGYTF. DNA for the CDR3: TGTGCCAGCAGCCCCCAGGGTAACTATGGCTACACCTTC.

The V call is TRBV19, the J call TRBJ2-5; a possible D gene is TRBD2 (8 bases). V lost 7 bases to trimming and J lost 5 bases, with 20 bases between them. CDR3 length: 15 residues. CDR1 is LNHDA, CDR2 SQIVND, per germline (reference sequence). In DNA form, the CDR3 reads TGTGCCAGTATGGACCGGGAGGGGGCGAGGGAGACCCAGTACTTC. It yields the protein CASMDREGARETQYF. Together with reference TRBV19 and TRBJ2-5, the CDR3 gives the full variable domain: DGGITQSPKYLFRKEGQNVTLSCEQNLNHDAMYWYRQDPGQGLRLIYYSQIVNDFQKGDIAEGYSVSREKKESFPLTVTSAQKNPTAFYLCASMDREGARETQYFGPGTRLLVL.

The V gene is TRBV5-1, the J gene TRBJ1-6; D remains unclear. From germline, CDR1 is SGHRS and CDR2 YFSETQ. The V end was cut by 5 bases, the J end by 11 bases, with 26 bases between. The CDR3 is made up of 17 amino acids. CDR3: CASRGLVGTDVSTPLHF. CDR3 nucleotide sequence: TGCGCCAGCAGGGGTCTGGTGGGTACGGACGTTTCAACACCCCTCCACTTT.

This rearrangement joins TRBV4-2 to TRBJ2-3; 12 bases map to TRBD2. The CDR3 totals 16 residues. With 2 bases clipped from V and 4 bases from J, the junction kept 4 bases outside the gene matches. Germline CDR1 LGHNA, CDR2 YNFKEQ. CDR3 sequence reads: CASSQTTSGGSDTQYF. CDR3 bases: TGTGCCAGCAGCCAAACGACTAGCGGGGGATCAGATACGCAGTATTTT.

The rearrangement uses TRBV7-9 and TRBJ2-7, with 8 bases lining up with TRBD1. The CDR3 is 12 amino acids. Germline CDR1 reads SEHNR; CDR2 reads FQNEAQ (reference sequence). The trim removed 4 bases at V and 4 bases at J, leaving 0 bases unmatched. The CDR3 bases are TGTGCCAGCAGCTGGGACAGGTACGAGCAGTACTTC. It translates to CASSWDRYEQYF.

The chain combines TRBV11-2 with TRBJ2-7; 9 bases map to TRBD2. The CDR3 covers 15 residues. V shed 0 bases, J shed 8 bases, and the junction held 8 bases outside the gene matches. Per germline, CDR1 SGHAT and CDR2 FQNNGV. The CDR3 spells CASSLDGLAGVQQYF. CDR3 DNA: TGTGCCAGCAGCTTAGACGGGTTAGCGGGAGTTCAGCAGTACTTC.

The chain has TRBV19 and TRBJ1-2, with a possible D match to TRBD1 (6 bases). V was cut by 5 bases and J by 4 bases, with 17 bases left in between. The CDR3 is 15 residues long. Looked up from germline, CDR1 is LNHDA and CDR2 is SQIVND (reference sequence). CDR3: CASSAIFWDTYGYTF. CDR3 sequence (DNA): TGTGCCAGTAGTGCAATTTTTTGGGACACCTATGGCTACACCTTC.

The chain links TRBV29-1 to TRBJ2-7, with 7 nucleotides matching TRBD1. The germline CDR1 and CDR2 sequences are SQVTM and ANQGSEA. This CDR3 spans 13 amino acids. Trimming at V came to 3 bases and at J to 6 bases, leaving 8 bases not matched to a gene. CDR3 DNA sequence: TGCAGCGTTGAGTACAGGGGAGAGGTCGAGCAGTACTTC. Protein: CSVEYRGEVEQYF.

This chain joins TRBV6-5 and TRBJ2-3, with 8 nucleotides matching TRBD2. The CDR3 consists of 14 residues. J lost 0 bases, V lost 9 bases, and 5 bases had no gene match. Germline V gives CDR1 MNHEY, CDR2 SVGAGI. The CDR3 here is CASAGGLSTDTQYF. The CDR3 DNA is TGTGCCAGTGCGGGAGGACTAAGCACAGATACGCAGTATTTT.

CDR3 residues: CASSLGWGSSYEQYF. CDR3 DNA sequence: TGTGCCAGCAGCTTAGGGTGGGGGAGCTCCTACGAGCAGTACTTC. The chain couples TRBV7-3 to TRBJ2-7; D is possibly TRBD1 or TRBD2 (5 bases each). In germline, CDR1 is SGHTA, CDR2 FQGTGA. Trimming shortened V by 2 bases and J by 0 bases, and 11 bases separated the two germline ends. The CDR3 contains 15 residues.

The table lists this clone with a count of one. This chain uses TRBV7-8 with TRBJ1-4, with TRBD1 matching 12 bases. V lost 2 bases to trimming and J lost 8 bases; unmatched junction nucleotides: 3. CDR3 length: 15 residues. CDR1 SGHVS and CDR2 FQNEAQ come from the germline V gene. The CDR3 region has the DNA TGTGCCAGCAGCTTACCGGGACAGGGGGCCGAAAAACTGTTTTTT. Amino acid sequence: CASSLPGQGAEKLFF. Using reference TRBV7-8 and TRBJ1-4 for the parts outside the CDR3, the full variable domain is GAGVSQSPRYKVAKRGQDVALRCDPISGHVSLFWYQQALGQGPEFLTYFQNEAQLDKSGLPSDRFFAERPEGSVSTLKIQRTQQEDSAVYLCASSLPGQGAEKLFFGSGTQLSVL.

The chain carries TRBV7-3 and TRBJ2-1, with D hard to call. Trimming removed 1 base at V and 0 bases at J, with 10 bases between. The germline gives CDR1 SGHTA, CDR2 FQGTGA. This CDR3 is 16 amino acids long. The CDR3 spells CASSLSVRNSYNEQFF. CDR3 DNA: TGTGCCAGCAGCTTAAGTGTCCGGAACTCCTACAATGAGCAGTTCTTC.

This clone counts as medium-sized. The chain employs TRBV6-1 and TRBJ2-2; no reliable D call. Germline V gene sequence: CDR1 MNHNS, CDR2 SASEGT. With 3 bases removed from V and 0 bases from J, the gap between germline ends came to 5 bases. The CDR3 loop spans 14 amino acids. The chain's CDR3 is CASSDSPNTGELFF. In DNA, the CDR3 is TGTGCCAGCAGTGACAGCCCGAACACCGGGGAGCTGTTTTTT.

This clone was counted between two and nine times. The same CDR3 is also encoded by other DNA sequences in this sample. The V gene is TRBV4-3, the J gene TRBJ2-2; D is unclear. From germline, CDR1 is LGHNA and CDR2 YSLEER. This CDR3 contains 12 residues. The ends were cut back, 0 bases at V and 9 bases at J, with 5 bases in the middle. The CDR3 DNA sequence: TGCGCCAGCAGCCAAGATCGTAGGGAGCTGTTTTTT. Residues: CASSQDRRELFF.

The V and J genes are TRBV11-2 and TRBJ2-1; 12 nucleotides agree with TRBD2. This CDR3 region has 16 residues. CDR1 is SGHAT, CDR2 FQNNGV, per germline. The junction had 10 bases not matched to a gene; V was cut back by 4 bases and J by 9 bases. The CDR3 loop reads CASSWKASGRESEQFF. CDR3 DNA sequence: TGTGCCAGCAGCTGGAAGGCTAGCGGGAGGGAATCTGAGCAGTTCTTC.

This chain joins TRBV7-2 and TRBJ2-3; D gene ambiguous. Germline CDR1 reads SGHTA; CDR2 reads FQGNSA. Trimming shortened V by 0 bases and J by 3 bases, and 7 bases separated the two germline ends. The CDR3 runs to 14 residues. CDR3: CASSLAGKTDTQYF. The CDR3 DNA follows: TGTGCCAGCAGCTTAGCTGGGAAAACAGATACGCAGTATTTT. Full variable domain (outside the CDR3, taken from reference TRBV7-2 and TRBJ2-3): GAGVSQSPSNKVTEKGKDVELRCDPISGHTALYWYRQSLGQGLEFLIYFQGNSAPDKSGLPSDRFSAERTGGSVSTLTIQRTQQEDSAVYLCASSLAGKTDTQYFGPGTRLTVL.

This sequence joins TRBV6-6 and TRBJ1-1, with 7 bases fitting TRBD1. The CDR3 sequence is 15 residues long. Trimming took 0 bases from V and 4 from J; bases not matched to a gene: 5. CDR1 and CDR2 (germline): MNHNY, SVGAGI (reference sequence). CDR3 loop: CASSYSGGDGTEAFF. The DNA of the CDR3 is TGTGCCAGCAGTTACTCAGGGGGCGACGGCACTGAAGCTTTCTTT.

There are a few counts of this clone. This chain links TRBV18 with TRBJ2-7; D might be TRBD1 or TRBD2, each matching 5 bases. CDR1 is KGHSH, CDR2 LQKENI, per germline. V lost 6 bases and J 7 bases, leaving 16 bases between the germline ends. The CDR3 extends over 13 amino acids. CDR3 bases: TGTGCCAGCTCCCGGGTATACGGGACGGAGCAGTACTTC. It yields the protein CASSRVYGTEQYF. Full variable domain (outside the CDR3, taken from reference TRBV18 and TRBJ2-7): NAGVMQNPRHLVRRRGQEARLRCSPMKGHSHVYWYRQLPEEGLKFMVYLQKENIIDESGMPKERFSAEFPKEGPSILRIQQVVRGDSAAYFCASSRVYGTEQYFGPGTRLTVT.

Comment on this clone: Germline and junction disagree at one end, which may indicate a read error. The chain combines TRBV7-2 with TRBJ2-5; D may be TRBD2 (7 bases). Germline-derived CDR1 and CDR2 are SGHTA and FQGNSA. This CDR3 contains 17 residues. CDR3 coding DNA: TGTGCCAGCAGCTTACCCCTCAAATCAGCCGGGGGGCCCAACCTGCACTTC. Translated: CASSLPLKSAGGPNLHF. The full variable domain, with the rest looked up from reference TRBV7-2 and TRBJ2-5, is GAGVSQSPSNKVTEKGKDVELRCDPISGHTALYWYRQSLGQGLEFLIYFQGNSAPDKSGLPSDRFSAERTGGSVSTLTIQRTQQEDSAVYLCASSLPLKSAGGPNLHFGPGTRLLVL.

The chain is built from TRBV2 and TRBJ1-2; D is unclear. Trimming took off 7 bases at V and 0 bases at J, with 3 bases between the two ends. The CDR3 contains 11 residues. Germline assignment: CDR1 SNHLY and CDR2 FYNNEI. CDR3 DNA: TGTGCCAGCAACACTAACTATGGCTACACCTTC. Its translation: CASNTNYGYTF.

This clone was observed a single time. This chain uses TRBV9 with TRBJ2-7; TRBD2 matches 7 bases. This CDR3 spans 16 amino acids. From germline, CDR1 is SGDLS and CDR2 YYNGEE. With 0 bases clipped from V and 6 bases from J, the junction kept 12 bases outside the gene matches. The CDR3 sequence: CASSVAPAGTKIEQYF. Written as DNA, the CDR3 is TGTGCCAGCAGCGTAGCTCCGGCAGGGACTAAGATCGAGCAGTACTTC.

The chain recombines TRBV7-3 with TRBJ2-1; D may be TRBD1 or TRBD2 (5 bases each). V lost 5 bases and J lost 8, with 13 bases in between. Germline loops: CDR1 SGHTA, CDR2 FQGTGA. The CDR3 sequence is 13 residues long. The CDR3 region is CASSLGPRYEQFF. The DNA of the CDR3 is TGTGCCAGCAGCCTGGGACCTCGCTATGAGCAGTTCTTC. Looking up the rest from reference TRBV7-3 and TRBJ2-1 gives the full variable domain: GAGVSQTPSNKVTEKGKYVELRCDPISGHTALYWYRQSLGQGPEFLIYFQGTGAADDSGLPNDRFFAVRPEGSVSTLKIQRTERGDSAVYLCASSLGPRYEQFFGPGTRLTVL.

CDR3 loop: CAAPWGDKFDEQYF. The DNA for the CDR3 is TGTGCCGCCCCCTGGGGGGACAAATTTGACGAGCAGTACTTC. The chain joins TRBV27 to TRBJ2-7; D possibly matches TRBD1 or TRBD2 (6 bases each). The germline V and J ends were trimmed by 11 bases and 5 bases, with 22 bases remaining between them. CDR1 and CDR2 from the germline V gene are MNHEY and SMNVEV (reference sequence). This CDR3 spans 14 amino acids.

J is TRBJ1-5 and V is TRBV18; unclear D gene. Germline V gene lookup returns CDR1 KGHSH and CDR2 LQKENI. This CDR3 comprises 13 residues. Trimming took off 3 bases at V and 5 bases at J, with 8 bases between the two ends. CDR3 protein: CASSPHPDQPQHF. The CDR3 DNA sequence: TGTGCCAGCTCACCGCATCCGGATCAGCCCCAGCATTTT.

The genes are TRBV28 and TRBJ2-1; either TRBD1 or TRBD2 may fit D (6 bases each). The germline gives CDR1 MDHEN, CDR2 SYDVKM. The germline V and J ends were trimmed by 0 bases and 7 bases, with 10 bases remaining between them. The CDR3 is 14 residues long. CDR3 region: CASSLWTGGNEQFF. The CDR3 bases are TGTGCCAGCAGTTTATGGACAGGAGGGAATGAGCAGTTCTTC.

The chain employs TRBV7-2 and TRBJ2-2; perhaps D is TRBD1 or TRBD2 (5 bases each). CDR1 and CDR2 from the germline V gene are SGHTA and FQGNSA. The germline V and J ends were trimmed by 5 bases and 6 bases, with 10 bases remaining between them. CDR3 size: 13 residues. In nucleotides, the CDR3 is TGTGCCAGCAGCCGAGGGGAACCCGGGGAGCTGTTTTTT. Amino acid sequence: CASSRGEPGELFF.

This chain links TRBV9 with TRBJ1-2, with a possible D match to TRBD1 (6 bases). This CDR3 comprises 16 residues. Germline V lookup: CDR1 SGDLS, CDR2 YYNGEE. Trimming left V 4 bases short and J 0 bases short, with 16 bases between. The CDR3 DNA reads as TGTGCCAGCAGCTCTTCTCGGACAGCCGCTAACTATGGCTACACCTTC. Translated: CASSSSRTAANYGYTF.

The genes are TRBV27 and TRBJ2-7; D remains ambiguous. The V gene's germline CDR1 is MNHEY and CDR2 SMNVEV (reference sequence). The CDR3 length is 12 residues. Between the trimmed V and J ends, which lost 8 bases and 8 bases, there was a span of 16 bases. In DNA, the CDR3 is TGTGCCAGCTCCACCGTCCCCTCACAGCAGTACTTC. Translating gives CASSTVPSQQYF.

Comments on this clone: A read error may account for a junction end that differs from germline. The rearrangement joins TRBV28 to TRBJ1-5; 12 bases fit TRBD1. Germline V gene data show CDR1 as MDHEN and CDR2 as SYDVKM. This CDR3 is built from 17 residues. CDR3 DNA: TGCGCCAGCAGTGGGCCGGGGACAGGGGGCGCGAATCAGCCCCAGCATTTT. It codes for CASSGPGTGGANQPQHF.

The J gene is TRBJ2-1, the V gene TRBV7-3; the D is unclear. This CDR3 has 16 amino acids. Germline V lookup: CDR1 SGHTA, CDR2 FQGTGA. V was cut by 4 bases and J by 0 bases, with 13 bases left in between. Here the CDR3 DNA reads TGTGCCAGCAGCTCAAATGGTCTTTCCTCCTACAATGAGCAGTTCTTC. It translates to CASSSNGLSSYNEQFF.

The genes are TRBV28 and TRBJ1-5, with TRBD1 matching over 10 bases. This CDR3 contains 16 residues. Per germline, CDR1 MDHEN and CDR2 SYDVKM. V shed 2 bases, J shed 5 bases, and the junction held 6 bases outside the gene matches. CDR3 coding DNA: TGTGCCAGCAGTTTAATCGCCGGGACAGGGGATCAGCCCCAGCATTTT. It yields the protein CASSLIAGTGDQPQHF.